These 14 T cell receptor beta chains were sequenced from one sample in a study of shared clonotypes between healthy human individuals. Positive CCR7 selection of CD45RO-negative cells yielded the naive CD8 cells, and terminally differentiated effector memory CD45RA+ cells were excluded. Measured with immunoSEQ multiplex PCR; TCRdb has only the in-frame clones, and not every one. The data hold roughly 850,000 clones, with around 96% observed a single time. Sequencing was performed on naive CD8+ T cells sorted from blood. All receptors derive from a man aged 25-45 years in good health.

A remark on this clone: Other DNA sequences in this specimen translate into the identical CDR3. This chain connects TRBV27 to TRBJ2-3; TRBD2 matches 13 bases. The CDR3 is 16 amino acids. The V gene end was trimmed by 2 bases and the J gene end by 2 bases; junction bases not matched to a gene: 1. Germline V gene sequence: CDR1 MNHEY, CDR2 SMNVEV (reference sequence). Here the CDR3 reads CASSLGTSGTTDTQYF. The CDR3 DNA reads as TGTGCCAGCAGTTTAGGGACTAGCGGGACCACAGATACGCAGTATTTT.

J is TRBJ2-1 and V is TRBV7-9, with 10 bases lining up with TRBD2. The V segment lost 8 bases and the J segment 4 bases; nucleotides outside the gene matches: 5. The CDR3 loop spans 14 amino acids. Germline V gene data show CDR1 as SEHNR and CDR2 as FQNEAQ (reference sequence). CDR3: CASRTSGTYNEQFF. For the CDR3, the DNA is TGTGCCAGCCGTACTAGCGGGACATACAATGAGCAGTTCTTC. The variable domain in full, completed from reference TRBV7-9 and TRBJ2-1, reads DTGVSQNPRHKITKRGQNVTFRCDPISEHNRLYWYRQTLGQGPEFLTYFQNEAQLEKSRLLSDRFSAERPKGSFSTLEIQRTEQGDSAMYLCASRTSGTYNEQFFGPGTRLTVL.

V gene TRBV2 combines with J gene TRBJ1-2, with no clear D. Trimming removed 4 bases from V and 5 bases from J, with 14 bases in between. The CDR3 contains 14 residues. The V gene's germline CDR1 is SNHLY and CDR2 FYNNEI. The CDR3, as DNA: TGTGCCAGCAGTGGCGTCGGGGTGCATTATGGCTACACCTTC. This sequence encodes CASSGVGVHYGYTF.

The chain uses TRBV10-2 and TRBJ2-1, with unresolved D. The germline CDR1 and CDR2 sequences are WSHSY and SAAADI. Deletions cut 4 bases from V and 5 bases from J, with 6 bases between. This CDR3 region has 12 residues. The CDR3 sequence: CASSVGDNEQFF. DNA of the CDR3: TGCGCCAGCAGTGTTGGGGACAATGAGCAGTTCTTC.

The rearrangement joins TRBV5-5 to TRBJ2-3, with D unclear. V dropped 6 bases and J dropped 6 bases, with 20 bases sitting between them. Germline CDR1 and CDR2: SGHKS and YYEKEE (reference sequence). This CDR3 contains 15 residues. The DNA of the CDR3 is TGTGCCAGCACCGTTACTGAAGAGGAGTATGATACGCAGTATTTT. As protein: CASTVTEEEYDTQYF.

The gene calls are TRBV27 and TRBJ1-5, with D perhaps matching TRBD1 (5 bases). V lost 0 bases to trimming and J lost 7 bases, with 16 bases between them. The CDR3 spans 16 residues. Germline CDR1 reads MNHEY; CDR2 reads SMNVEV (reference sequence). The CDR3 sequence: CASSLSGRGFRQPQHF. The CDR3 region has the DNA TGTGCCAGCAGTTTATCGGGGCGGGGGTTCAGACAGCCCCAGCATTTT.

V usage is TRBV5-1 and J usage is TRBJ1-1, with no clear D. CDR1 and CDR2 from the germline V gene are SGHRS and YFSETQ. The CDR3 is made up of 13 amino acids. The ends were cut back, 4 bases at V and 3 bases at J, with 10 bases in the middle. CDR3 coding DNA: TGCGCCAGCAGCCAACAGAGACACACTGAAGCTTTCTTT. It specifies CASSQQRHTEAFF.

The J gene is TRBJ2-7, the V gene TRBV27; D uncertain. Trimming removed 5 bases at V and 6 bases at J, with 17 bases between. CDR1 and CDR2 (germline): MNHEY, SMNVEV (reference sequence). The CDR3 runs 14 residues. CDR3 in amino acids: CASSNPGPAREQYF. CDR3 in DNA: TGTGCCAGCAGTAATCCTGGGCCAGCACGCGAGCAGTACTTC.

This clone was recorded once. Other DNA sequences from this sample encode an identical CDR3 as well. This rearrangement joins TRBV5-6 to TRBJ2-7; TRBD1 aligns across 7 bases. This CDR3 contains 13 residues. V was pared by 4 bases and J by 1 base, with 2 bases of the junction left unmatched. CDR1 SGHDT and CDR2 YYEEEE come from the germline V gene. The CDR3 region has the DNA TGTGCCAGCAGCCTGGGACAGTCCTACGAGCAGTACTTC. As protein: CASSLGQSYEQYF.

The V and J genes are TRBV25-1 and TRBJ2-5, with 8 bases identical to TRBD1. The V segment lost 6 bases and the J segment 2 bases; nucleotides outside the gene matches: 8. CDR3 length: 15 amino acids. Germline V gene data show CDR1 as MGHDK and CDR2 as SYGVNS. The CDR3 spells CASRAGRGLQETQYF. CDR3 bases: TGTGCCAGCAGGGCCGGCAGGGGGCTTCAAGAGACCCAGTACTTC.

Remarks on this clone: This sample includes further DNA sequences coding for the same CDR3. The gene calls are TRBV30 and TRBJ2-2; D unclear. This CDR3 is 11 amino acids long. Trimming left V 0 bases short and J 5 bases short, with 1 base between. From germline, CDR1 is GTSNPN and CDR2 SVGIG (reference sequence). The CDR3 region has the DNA TGTGCCTGGAGTGTAACCGGGGAGCTGTTTTTT. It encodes CAWSVTGELFF.

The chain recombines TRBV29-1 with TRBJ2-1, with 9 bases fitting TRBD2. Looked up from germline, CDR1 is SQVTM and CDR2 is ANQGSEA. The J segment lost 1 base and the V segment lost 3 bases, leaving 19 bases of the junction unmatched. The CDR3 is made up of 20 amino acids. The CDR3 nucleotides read TGCAGCGTTGAGGCTAGGGGTAGCGGGAGATCGAGAAGTTCCTACAATGAGCAGTTCTTC. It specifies CSVEARGSGRSRSSYNEQFF.

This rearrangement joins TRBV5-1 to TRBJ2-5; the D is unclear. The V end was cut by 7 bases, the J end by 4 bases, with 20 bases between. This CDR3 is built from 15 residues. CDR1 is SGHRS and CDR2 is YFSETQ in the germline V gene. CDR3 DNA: TGCGCCAGCCGAAAATCTTTTTCTAAGGGAGAGACCCAGTACTTC. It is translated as CASRKSFSKGETQYF.

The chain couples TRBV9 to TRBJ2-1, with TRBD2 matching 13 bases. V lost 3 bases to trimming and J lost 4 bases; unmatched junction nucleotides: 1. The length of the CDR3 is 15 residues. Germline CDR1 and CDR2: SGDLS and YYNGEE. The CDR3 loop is CASSEGLAGYNEQFF. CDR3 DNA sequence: TGTGCCAGCAGCGAGGGACTAGCGGGGTACAATGAGCAGTTCTTC.